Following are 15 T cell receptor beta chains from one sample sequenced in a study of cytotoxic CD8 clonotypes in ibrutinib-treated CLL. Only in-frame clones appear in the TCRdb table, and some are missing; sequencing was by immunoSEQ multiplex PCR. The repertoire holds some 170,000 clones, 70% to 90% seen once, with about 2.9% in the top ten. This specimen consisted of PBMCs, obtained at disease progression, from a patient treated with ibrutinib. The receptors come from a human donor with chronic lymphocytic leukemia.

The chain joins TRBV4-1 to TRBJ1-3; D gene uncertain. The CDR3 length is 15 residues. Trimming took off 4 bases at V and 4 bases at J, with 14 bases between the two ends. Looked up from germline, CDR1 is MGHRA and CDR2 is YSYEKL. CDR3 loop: CASSRSEDGGNTIYF. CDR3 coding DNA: TGCGCCAGCAGCCGAAGTGAGGATGGGGGAAACACCATATATTTT.

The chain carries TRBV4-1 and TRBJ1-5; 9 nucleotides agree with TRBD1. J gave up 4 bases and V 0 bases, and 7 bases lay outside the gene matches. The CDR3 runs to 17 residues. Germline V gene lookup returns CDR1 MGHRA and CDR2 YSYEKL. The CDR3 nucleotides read TGCGCCAGCAGCCAAGATTCCGGCGGACAGGGGAATCAGCCCCAGCATTTT. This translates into CASSQDSGGQGNQPQHF.

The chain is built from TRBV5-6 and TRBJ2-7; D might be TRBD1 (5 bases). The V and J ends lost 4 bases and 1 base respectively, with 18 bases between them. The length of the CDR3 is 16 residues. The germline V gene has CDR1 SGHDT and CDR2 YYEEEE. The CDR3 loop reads CASSVWGQQMSYEQYF. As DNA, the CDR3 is TGTGCCAGCAGCGTATGGGGCCAGCAAATGTCCTACGAGCAGTACTTC. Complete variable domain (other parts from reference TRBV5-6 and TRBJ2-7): DAGVTQSPTHLIKTRGQQVTLRCSPKSGHDTVSWYQQALGQGPQFIFQYYEEEERQRGNFPDRFSGHQFPNYSSELNVNALLLGDSALYLCASSVWGQQMSYEQYFGPGTRLTVT.

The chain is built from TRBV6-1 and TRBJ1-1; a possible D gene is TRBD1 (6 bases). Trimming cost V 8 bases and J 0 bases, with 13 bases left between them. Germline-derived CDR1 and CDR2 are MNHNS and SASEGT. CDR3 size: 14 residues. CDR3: CASDTTGLNTEAFF. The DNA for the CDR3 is TGTGCCAGCGACACGACAGGCCTGAACACTGAAGCTTTCTTT.

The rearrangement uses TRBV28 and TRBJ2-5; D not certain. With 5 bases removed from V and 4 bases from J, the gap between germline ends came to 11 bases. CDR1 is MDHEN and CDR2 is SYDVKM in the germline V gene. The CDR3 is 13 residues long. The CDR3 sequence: CASSTIRGETQYF. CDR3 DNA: TGTGCCAGCAGTACGATCAGAGGAGAGACCCAGTACTTC.

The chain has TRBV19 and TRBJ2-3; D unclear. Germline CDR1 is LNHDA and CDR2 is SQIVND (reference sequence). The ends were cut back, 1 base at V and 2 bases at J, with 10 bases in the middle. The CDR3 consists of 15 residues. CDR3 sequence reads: CASSIGSSYTDTQYF. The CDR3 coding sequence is TGTGCCAGTAGTATAGGAAGTAGCTACACAGATACGCAGTATTTT. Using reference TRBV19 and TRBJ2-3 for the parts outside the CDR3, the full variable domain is DGGITQSPKYLFRKEGQNVTLSCEQNLNHDAMYWYRQDPGQGLRLIYYSQIVNDFQKGDIAEGYSVSREKKESFPLTVTSAQKNPTAFYLCASSIGSSYTDTQYFGPGTRLTVL.

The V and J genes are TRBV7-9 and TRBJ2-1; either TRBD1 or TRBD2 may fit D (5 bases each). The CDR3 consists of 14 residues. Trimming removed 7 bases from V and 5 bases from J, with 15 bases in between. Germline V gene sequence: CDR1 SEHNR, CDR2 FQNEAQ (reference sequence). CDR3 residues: CASKGSRADNEQFF. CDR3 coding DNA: TGTGCCAGCAAGGGGAGTCGCGCGGACAATGAGCAGTTCTTC.

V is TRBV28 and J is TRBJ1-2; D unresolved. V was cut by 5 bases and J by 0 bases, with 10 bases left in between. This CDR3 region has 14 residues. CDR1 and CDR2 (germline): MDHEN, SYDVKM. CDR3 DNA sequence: TGTGCCAGCAGTCCCGGCTGGGCTAACTATGGCTACACCTTC. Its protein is CASSPGWANYGYTF.

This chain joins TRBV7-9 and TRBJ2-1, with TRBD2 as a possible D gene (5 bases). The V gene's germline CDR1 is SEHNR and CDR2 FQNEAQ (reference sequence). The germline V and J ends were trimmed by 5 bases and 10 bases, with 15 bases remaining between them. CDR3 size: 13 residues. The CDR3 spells CASSPTLAREQFF. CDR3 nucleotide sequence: TGTGCCAGCAGCCCAACCCTAGCACGCGAGCAGTTCTTC.

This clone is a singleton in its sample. The CDR3 loop reads CASSLAYGRGETQYF. The CDR3 bases are TGTGCCAGCAGCTTGGCGTACGGGAGGGGAGAGACCCAGTACTTC. The chain links TRBV5-4 to TRBJ2-5; the match to TRBD2 covers 8 bases. CDR1 is SGHNT, CDR2 YYREEE, per germline (reference sequence). V lost 0 bases, J lost 4 bases, and 5 bases stayed unmatched. The CDR3 is made up of 15 amino acids.

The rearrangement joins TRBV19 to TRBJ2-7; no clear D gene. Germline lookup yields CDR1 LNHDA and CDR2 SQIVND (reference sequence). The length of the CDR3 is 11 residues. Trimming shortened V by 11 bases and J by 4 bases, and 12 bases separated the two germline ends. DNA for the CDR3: TGTGCCGCCCTTCGACATTACGAGCAGTACTTC. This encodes CAALRHYEQYF.

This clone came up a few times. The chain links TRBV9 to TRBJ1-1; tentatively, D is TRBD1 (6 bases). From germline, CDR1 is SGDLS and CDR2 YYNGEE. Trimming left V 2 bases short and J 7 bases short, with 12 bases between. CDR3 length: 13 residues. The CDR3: CASSVLGAGEAFF. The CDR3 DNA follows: TGTGCCAGCAGCGTGCTGGGGGCAGGTGAAGCTTTCTTT.

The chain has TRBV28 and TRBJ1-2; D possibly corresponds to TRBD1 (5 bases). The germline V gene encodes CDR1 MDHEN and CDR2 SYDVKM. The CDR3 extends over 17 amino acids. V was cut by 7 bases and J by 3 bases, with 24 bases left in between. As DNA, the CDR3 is TGTGCCAGCACCATCGGGGGGGGACCACAAGGCCACTATGGCTACACCTTC. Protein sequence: CASTIGGGPQGHYGYTF.

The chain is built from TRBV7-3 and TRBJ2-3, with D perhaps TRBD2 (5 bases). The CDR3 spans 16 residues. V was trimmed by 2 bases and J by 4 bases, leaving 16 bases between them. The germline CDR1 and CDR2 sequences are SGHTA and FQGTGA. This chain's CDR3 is CASSLVGGRAADTQYF. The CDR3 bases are TGTGCCAGCAGCTTAGTCGGAGGCCGCGCCGCAGATACGCAGTATTTT.

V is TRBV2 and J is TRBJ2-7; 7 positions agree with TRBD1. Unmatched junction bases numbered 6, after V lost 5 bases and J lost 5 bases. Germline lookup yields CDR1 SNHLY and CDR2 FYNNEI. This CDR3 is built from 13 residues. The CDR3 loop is CASSRQGLNEQYF. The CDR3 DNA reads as TGTGCCAGCAGTAGACAGGGTTTGAACGAGCAGTACTTC.